The 25 T cell receptor beta chains listed next were all sequenced from one sample in a study of Ad26.COV2.S vaccination and SARS-CoV-2 variants. The assay was immunoSEQ multiplex PCR, and TCRdb's table has in-frame clones only and misses some. The sample lists almost 400,000 clones, 70% to 90% seen once, with over 1.5% in the top ten. As for treatment: around 19 received Ad26.COV2.S at low or high dose, single or two shots; 5 received placebo; per-sample allocation not given. The samples were gathered on day 63 after the first injection of vaccine or placebo. The sample in question was peripheral blood, obtained in a trial of Ad26.COV2.S vaccine versus placebo. The receptors derive from a person between 18 and 65 years old who received the Ad26.COV2.S COVID-19 vaccine or a placebo.

This chain's CDR3 is CASSFDRDGETQYF. CDR3 nucleotides: TGTGCCAGCAGCTTTGACAGGGACGGGGAGACCCAGTACTTC. The V gene is TRBV7-3, the J gene TRBJ2-5; 7 positions match TRBD1. The germline gives CDR1 SGHTA, CDR2 FQGTGA. The length of the CDR3 is 14 residues. Losses at the gene ends were 3 bases for V and 5 bases for J; bases not matched to a gene: 6.

The chain uses TRBV14 and TRBJ2-7; 11 bases map to TRBD2. Germline trimming cut 3 bases from V and 3 bases from J; bases unmatched to any gene: 4. This CDR3 is 15 amino acids long. From germline, CDR1 is SGHDN and CDR2 FVKESK. The CDR3 reads CASSHPLAGDYEQYF. The CDR3 DNA is TGTGCCAGCAGCCACCCACTAGCGGGAGACTACGAGCAGTACTTC. Combining the CDR3 with reference TRBV14 and TRBJ2-7 gives the whole variable domain EAGVTQFPSHSVIEKGQTVTLRCDPISGHDNLYWYRRVMGKEIKFLLHFVKESKQDESGMPNNRFLAERTGGTYSTLKVQPAELEDSGVYFCASSHPLAGDYEQYFGPGTRLTVT.

The V gene is TRBV28, the J gene TRBJ1-6; no reliable D call. The CDR3 consists of 12 residues. V was cut by 3 bases and J by 9 bases, with 6 bases left in between. Germline loops: CDR1 MDHEN, CDR2 SYDVKM. The CDR3 is CASSFVGSPLHF. The CDR3 nucleotides read TGTGCCAGCAGTTTCGTAGGTTCACCCCTCCACTTT.

The genes are TRBV6-5 and TRBJ2-7; 8 nucleotides align to TRBD1. The length of the CDR3 is 15 residues. The ends lost 5 bases at V and 1 base at J; junction bases unmatched: 7. Germline lookup yields CDR1 MNHEY and CDR2 SVGAGI. This chain's CDR3 is CASSPGQVTSYEQYF. The CDR3 coding sequence is TGTGCCAGCAGTCCGGGACAGGTAACTTCCTACGAGCAGTACTTC.

The J gene is TRBJ2-1, the V gene TRBV5-8; the match to TRBD2 covers 14 bases. Per the germline V gene, CDR1 is SGHTS and CDR2 is YDEGEE. V shed 4 bases, J shed 8 bases, and the junction held 11 bases outside the gene matches. The CDR3 is made up of 17 amino acids. CDR3 nucleotide sequence: TGTGCCAGCAGCCAAGGACTAGCGGGAGGTTTAGGGGATGAGCAGTTCTTC. The encoded protein is CASSQGLAGGLGDEQFF.

The V gene is TRBV11-3, the J gene TRBJ2-7; D perhaps matches TRBD2 (5 bases). Germline CDR1 reads SGHNT; CDR2 reads YENEEA. The CDR3 runs to 15 residues. V gave up 4 bases and J gave up 4 bases, with 17 bases separating them. CDR3 sequence: CASSSRVVARYEQYF. Here the CDR3 DNA reads TGTGCCAGCAGCTCCCGTGTAGTAGCGAGGTACGAGCAGTACTTC.

The chain employs TRBV6-5 and TRBJ2-3; 9 positions match TRBD2. Trimming at V came to 9 bases and at J to 0 bases, leaving 7 bases not matched to a gene. The CDR3 contains 15 residues. Germline CDR1 is MNHEY and CDR2 is SVGAGI. The CDR3 reads CASLTSGASTDTQYF. The CDR3 bases are TGTGCCAGTCTGACTAGCGGAGCTAGCACAGATACGCAGTATTTT.

This clone has more than one count but fewer than ten. The V gene is TRBV7-2, the J gene TRBJ1-1; TRBD1 agrees at 7 bases. This CDR3 has 15 amino acids. The V gene end was trimmed by 1 base and the J gene end by 0 bases; junction bases not matched to a gene: 2. Per germline, CDR1 SGHTA and CDR2 FQGNSA. CDR3 DNA sequence: TGTGCCAGCAGCTTAGGGACAGGCATGAACACTGAAGCTTTCTTT. Its protein is CASSLGTGMNTEAFF. The full variable domain, rest sourced from reference TRBV7-2 and TRBJ1-1, is GAGVSQSPSNKVTEKGKDVELRCDPISGHTALYWYRQSLGQGLEFLIYFQGNSAPDKSGLPSDRFSAERTGGSVSTLTIQRTQQEDSAVYLCASSLGTGMNTEAFFGQGTRLTVV.

The V and J genes are TRBV2 and TRBJ2-1, with TRBD2 matching 12 bases. V gave up 8 bases and J gave up 6 bases; unmatched junction bases: 11. Germline loops: CDR1 SNHLY, CDR2 FYNNEI. This CDR3 is 16 amino acids long. The CDR3 loop reads CASVGRSGLAGNEQFF. The CDR3 bases are TGTGCCAGCGTCGGCAGATCGGGACTAGCGGGCAATGAGCAGTTCTTC.

The V and J genes are TRBV19 and TRBJ2-6; no definite D call. The ends were cut back, 4 bases at V and 0 bases at J, with 10 bases in the middle. Germline V gives CDR1 LNHDA, CDR2 SQIVND (reference sequence). This CDR3 comprises 16 residues. The CDR3 is CASSNQVGSGANVLTF. CDR3 in DNA: TGTGCCAGTAGTAACCAAGTGGGCTCTGGGGCCAACGTCCTGACTTTC.

The rearrangement joins TRBV19 to TRBJ2-1, with 7 bases lining up with TRBD1. Germline CDR1 and CDR2: LNHDA and SQIVND (reference sequence). The CDR3 is 15 amino acids. V trimming: 8 bases; J trimming: 6 bases; junction bases outside the gene matches: 13. CDR3 amino acids: CASSIQGSKVNEQFF. The CDR3 nucleotides read TGTGCCAGTTCTATACAGGGGAGTAAGGTCAATGAGCAGTTCTTC.

The V gene is TRBV19, the J gene TRBJ2-6; D is unclear. The V gene's germline CDR1 is LNHDA and CDR2 SQIVND (reference sequence). V lost 5 bases to trimming and J lost 2 bases, with 16 bases between them. The CDR3 has 17 residues. The CDR3 is CASSSQGITPGANVLTF. As DNA, the CDR3 is TGTGCCAGTAGTTCGCAAGGGATAACTCCTGGGGCCAACGTCCTGACTTTC.

The chain joins TRBV6-5 to TRBJ1-3, with D tentatively TRBD1 (5 bases). The length of the CDR3 is 14 residues. V lost 5 bases to trimming and J lost 2 bases, with 10 bases between them. The V gene's germline CDR1 is MNHEY and CDR2 SVGAGI. The CDR3 loop is CASSRGGAGNTIYF. CDR3 in DNA: TGTGCCAGCAGTAGGGGAGGTGCTGGAAACACCATATATTTT.

V gene TRBV7-2 combines with J gene TRBJ1-1; D possibly corresponds to TRBD1 (6 bases). Germline V gene data show CDR1 as SGHTA and CDR2 as FQGNSA. There are 14 residues in the CDR3. V lost 3 bases and J 8 bases, leaving 16 bases between the germline ends. The DNA of the CDR3 is TGTGCCAGCAGCTTCGATCGGGGGAGGGGGGAAGCTTTCTTT. Residues: CASSFDRGRGEAFF.

The rearrangement joins TRBV11-2 to TRBJ2-2; D possibly corresponds to TRBD1 (6 bases). V gave up 6 bases and J gave up 6 bases, with 17 bases separating them. Germline CDR1 is SGHAT and CDR2 is FQNNGV. The CDR3 contains 15 residues. The CDR3 spells CASSRLAGVPGELFF. The CDR3 coding sequence is TGTGCCAGCAGTCGCTTAGCAGGGGTTCCCGGGGAGCTGTTTTTT.

This clone appeared a single time. V usage is TRBV4-1 and J usage is TRBJ1-3; D remains unclear. Germline V gene sequence: CDR1 MGHRA, CDR2 YSYEKL. Deletions cut 1 base from V and 3 bases from J, with 7 bases between. This CDR3 is 14 amino acids long. The CDR3 loop reads CASSQGDSGNTIYF. DNA of the CDR3: TGCGCCAGCAGCCAAGGAGATAGTGGAAACACCATATATTTT.

V is TRBV7-2 and J is TRBJ2-3, with TRBD2 matching 12 bases. The CDR3 runs 18 residues. Germline V CDR1 and CDR2: SGHTA, FQGNSA. Germline trimming cut 5 bases from V and 2 bases from J; bases unmatched to any gene: 11. Here the CDR3 DNA reads TGTGCCAGCAGCCGGACTAGCGGGACCCCGCTACTCACAGATACGCAGTATTTT. It specifies CASSRTSGTPLLTDTQYF.

This CDR3 is CASSLSMEQYF. The CDR3 coding sequence is TGTGCCAGCAGTCTCTCTATGGAGCAGTACTTC. J is TRBJ2-7 and V is TRBV12-3 or TRBV12-4; D remains unclear. The ends were cut back, 5 bases at V and 7 bases at J, with 9 bases in the middle. The CDR3 is 11 residues long.

V is TRBV7-9 and J is TRBJ2-1; 14 bases are a match to TRBD2. CDR3 length: 17 amino acids. The V segment lost 0 bases and the J segment 8 bases; nucleotides outside the gene matches: 6. Germline V gene lookup returns CDR1 SEHNR and CDR2 FQNEAQ (reference sequence). The CDR3 loop reads CASSLAETSGRAYEQFF. Here the CDR3 DNA reads TGTGCCAGCAGCTTAGCGGAGACTAGCGGGAGGGCCTATGAGCAGTTCTTC.

J is TRBJ2-3 and V is TRBV11-2; no firm D call. V was trimmed by 4 bases and J by 14 bases, leaving 22 bases between them. The germline V gene encodes CDR1 SGHAT and CDR2 FQNNGV. This CDR3 is built from 14 residues. CDR3 sequence reads: CASSSASLSVRLYF. CDR3 in DNA: TGTGCCAGCAGCTCCGCTTCCCTCAGCGTCCGTTTGTATTTT.

The chain is built from TRBV21-1 and TRBJ2-3. TRBV21-1 is described as a pseudogene. The length of the CDR3 is 16 residues. CDR3: CASRYWAGRGLDTQYF. The CDR3 bases are TGTGCCAGCAGGTACTGGGCGGGTCGGGGGCTGGATACGCAGTATTTT.

The rearrangement uses TRBV6-5 and TRBJ1-1, with D hard to call. The CDR3 spans 14 residues. CDR1 MNHEY and CDR2 SVGAGI come from the germline V gene. Trimming stripped 2 bases from V and 0 bases from J, with 7 bases between. This chain's CDR3 is CASSYRQLNTEAFF. CDR3 bases: TGTGCCAGCAGTTACAGACAATTGAACACTGAAGCTTTCTTT.

V usage is TRBV11-1 and J usage is TRBJ1-1, with unresolved D. Trimming pared 3 bases from V and 4 bases from J, leaving 12 bases between. The CDR3 consists of 14 residues. Germline V CDR1 and CDR2: SGHAT, FQDESV (reference sequence). The CDR3 here is CASSFVARGTEAFF. CDR3 bases: TGTGCCAGCAGCTTCGTCGCCCGTGGCACTGAAGCTTTCTTT.

This clone was counted a single time. The J gene is TRBJ2-2, the V gene TRBV5-1; a possible D gene is TRBD1 (6 bases). In germline, CDR1 is SGHRS, CDR2 YFSETQ. The CDR3 contains 17 residues. Trimming took 2 bases from V and 3 from J, leaving 17 bases between them. The CDR3 nucleotides read TGCGCCAGCAGCTTATCCGGGACATCCCGGCACACCGGGGAGCTGTTTTTT. As protein: CASSLSGTSRHTGELFF.

This clone was picked up one time. The J gene is TRBJ1-1, the V gene TRBV5-1, with 9 nucleotides matching TRBD1. CDR1 SGHRS and CDR2 YFSETQ come from the germline V gene. Unmatched junction bases numbered 10, after V lost 3 bases and J lost 4 bases. The CDR3 spans 16 residues. CDR3 nucleotide sequence: TGCGCCAGCAGCTCCGACCGAGACAGGGGGGGCACTGAAGCTTTCTTT. Translation: CASSSDRDRGGTEAFF.